A selection of T cell receptor beta chains follows, all from one sample in a study of blood T cell repertoires in COVID-19. The protocol was immunoSEQ multiplex PCR, while the TCRdb copy is restricted to in-frame clones and leaves out a portion. The data show over 55,000 clones, around 83% seen once. Sample: peripheral blood. These receptors were collected from a man aged 45-65 years with active COVID-19. The CDR3 runs from the conserved cysteine through the conserved F or W. Each record gives: CDR3 DNA, CDR3 protein, J gene, clone size, V gene, D gene. The D gene is left open where the match is weak. Expanded clones get a size class; other rows say once, few or many, or leave the size out.

TGTGCCAGTAGTATAGTAGGGGCCTCCTACGAGCAGTACTTC | CASSIVGASYEQYF | TRBJ2-7 | NA | TRBV19 | NA
TGTGCCAGCCGACAGAGCATGAATCAGCCCCAGCATTTT | CASRQSMNQPQHF | TRBJ1-5 | once | TRBV19 | NA
TGCGCCAGCAGCTTGGCTAGCGGGAGGGAGTACGAGCAGTACTTC | CASSLASGREYEQYF | TRBJ2-7 | NA | TRBV5-1 | TRBD2
TGTGCCAGCGGGGCGAGTCTACGGAACACTGAAGCTTTCTTT | CASGASLRNTEAFF | TRBJ1-1 | NA | TRBV9 | NA
TGTGCCAGCAGCCAATCAGACAGATACGAGCAGTACTTC | CASSQSDRYEQYF | TRBJ2-7 | NA | TRBV3-1/TRBV3-2 | NA
TGTGCCAGCAGGGAATCGTCGGGCGGGGAGCTGTTTTTT | CASRESSGGELFF | TRBJ2-2 | NA | TRBV2 | NA
TGTGCCAGCAGCTTGGACAGGTTAGTAGAGACCCAGTACTTC | CASSLDRLVETQYF | TRBJ2-5 | NA | TRBV5-4 | NA
TGTGCCATCCGGATTCGGGCGGGCAGCAATCAGCCCCAGCATTTT | CAIRIRAGSNQPQHF | TRBJ1-5 | NA | TRBV11-2 | NA
TGTGCCAGCAGGCACACCCGGACTAGCGGGAGTTACGAGCAGTACTTC | CASRHTRTSGSYEQYF | TRBJ2-7 | once | TRBV3-1/TRBV3-2 | TRBD2
TGTGCTAGTGGAGGCGGACAGGTCAACACCGGGGAGCTGTTTTTT | CASGGGQVNTGELFF | TRBJ2-2 | NA | TRBV12-5 | TRBD1
TGTGCCAGCAGTTCAGGGCAGCTCTCCTACGAGCAGTACTTC | CASSSGQLSYEQYF | TRBJ2-7 | NA | TRBV27 | NA
TGTGCCACCATGTTCACCGGGACAGGGGGAGCAAAACTGTTTTTT | CATMFTGTGGAKLFF | TRBJ1-4 | NA | TRBV19 | TRBD1
TGCGCCAGCAGCCAAGATGCTAGCGGGTCATACAATGAGCAGTTCTTC | CASSQDASGSYNEQFF | TRBJ2-1 | NA | TRBV4-1 | TRBD2
TGTGCCAGCAGCCCCGGGACAGGGGTCGGCACTGAAGCTTTCTTT | CASSPGTGVGTEAFF | TRBJ1-1 | NA | TRBV2 | TRBD1
TGCGCCAGCAGCCTAAGACAGGGGAACGGCTACACCTTC | CASSLRQGNGYTF | TRBJ1-2 | NA | TRBV4-1 | TRBD1
TGTGACCCCTATAGGGGAAGAACCGGGGAGCTGTTTTTT | CDPYRGRTGELFF | TRBJ2-2 | NA | TRBV5-6 | NA
TGTGCCAGCAGCCAAGATCTAGGACCAGGGGAGACCCAGTACTTC | CASSQDLGPGETQYF | TRBJ2-5 | NA | TRBV14 | NA